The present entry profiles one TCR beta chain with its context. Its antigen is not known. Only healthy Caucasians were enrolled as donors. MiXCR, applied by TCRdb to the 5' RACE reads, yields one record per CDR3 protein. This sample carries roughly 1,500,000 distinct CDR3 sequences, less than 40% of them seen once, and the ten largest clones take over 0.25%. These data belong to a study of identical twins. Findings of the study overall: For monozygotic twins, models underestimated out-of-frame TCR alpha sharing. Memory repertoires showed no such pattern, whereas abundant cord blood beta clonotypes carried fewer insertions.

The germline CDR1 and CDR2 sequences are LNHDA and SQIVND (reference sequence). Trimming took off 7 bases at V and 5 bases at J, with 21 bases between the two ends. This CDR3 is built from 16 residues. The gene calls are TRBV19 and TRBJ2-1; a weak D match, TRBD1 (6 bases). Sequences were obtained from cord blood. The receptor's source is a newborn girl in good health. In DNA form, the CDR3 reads TGTGCCAGTACCTCACCCGGCTTCGCAGGGGACAATGAGCAGTTCTTC. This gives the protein CASTSPGFAGDNEQFF. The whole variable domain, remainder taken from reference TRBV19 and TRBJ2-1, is DGGITQSPKYLFRKEGQNVTLSCEQNLNHDAMYWYRQDPGQGLRLIYYSQIVNDFQKGDIAEGYSVSREKKESFPLTVTSAQKNPTAFYLCASTSPGFAGDNEQFFGPGTRLTVL.